What follows are 6 T cell receptor beta chains derived from one specimen sequenced in a study of cytomegalovirus exposure and HLA in healthy donors. Here immunoSEQ multiplex PCR was the method, and the copy in TCRdb shows in-frame clones only, minus some. The table includes some 110,000 clones, approximately 90% detected once. Sequences were obtained from PBMCs. The receptors were sampled from a woman aged 18-30 years in good health and CMV-seropositive.

This clone showed up just once. The gene calls are TRBV11-3 and TRBJ2-5, with 9 positions matching TRBD1. The V segment lost 6 bases and the J segment 4 bases; nucleotides outside the gene matches: 21. This CDR3 contains 19 residues. Germline lookup yields CDR1 SGHNT and CDR2 YENEEA. This chain's CDR3 is CASRLGDRADYEAVETQYF. CDR3 in DNA: TGTGCCAGCAGGCTGGGGGACAGGGCAGATTATGAGGCTGTAGAGACCCAGTACTTC.

There are a few counts of this clone. V and J are TRBV7-2 and TRBJ2-2; 8 bases agree with TRBD2. The germline CDR1 and CDR2 sequences are SGHTA and FQGNSA. The CDR3 extends over 14 amino acids. V dropped 5 bases and J dropped 6; count of bases not matched to a gene: 5. For the CDR3, the DNA is TGTGCCAGCAGCCAGACTAGCGTTGCCGGGGAGCTGTTTTTT. It translates to CASSQTSVAGELFF.

This clone was seen once. The chain joins TRBV2 to TRBJ1-2, with a possible D match to TRBD1 (5 bases). The CDR3 covers 13 residues. Per germline, CDR1 SNHLY and CDR2 FYNNEI. V shed 5 bases and J shed 0 bases, with 7 bases lying between them. The CDR3 DNA follows: TGTGCCAGCAGTCAACAGGCTAACTATGGCTACACCTTC. Translated: CASSQQANYGYTF.

This chain links TRBV10-3 with TRBJ2-5; D perhaps matches TRBD1 (5 bases). The V gene's germline CDR1 is ENHRY and CDR2 SYGVKD. The CDR3 covers 14 residues. The germline V and J ends were trimmed by 1 base and 1 base, with 7 bases remaining between them. In DNA, the CDR3 is TGTGCCATCAGTGAGTTCCAGGGCCAAGAGACCCAGTACTTC. Residues: CAISEFQGQETQYF.

CDR3 region: CASGRAAAGGQFF. In DNA form, the CDR3 reads TGTGCCAGTGGGCGAGCGGCCGCGGGGGGGCAGTTCTTC. This chain uses TRBV19 with TRBJ2-1, with 8 bases matching TRBD2. Trimming took 8 bases from V and 12 from J; bases not matched to a gene: 12. CDR1 is LNHDA and CDR2 is SQIVND in the germline V gene (reference sequence). CDR3 length equals 13 residues.

V usage is TRBV19 and J usage is TRBJ2-3; 12 positions agree with TRBD2. Looked up from germline, CDR1 is LNHDA and CDR2 is SQIVND (reference sequence). J was trimmed by 5 bases and V by 5 bases; bases with no gene match: 8. The CDR3 extends over 16 amino acids. CDR3 sequence: CASSLLGLAGRDTQYF. CDR3 bases: TGTGCCAGTAGTCTCCTCGGACTAGCGGGAAGAGATACGCAGTATTTT.